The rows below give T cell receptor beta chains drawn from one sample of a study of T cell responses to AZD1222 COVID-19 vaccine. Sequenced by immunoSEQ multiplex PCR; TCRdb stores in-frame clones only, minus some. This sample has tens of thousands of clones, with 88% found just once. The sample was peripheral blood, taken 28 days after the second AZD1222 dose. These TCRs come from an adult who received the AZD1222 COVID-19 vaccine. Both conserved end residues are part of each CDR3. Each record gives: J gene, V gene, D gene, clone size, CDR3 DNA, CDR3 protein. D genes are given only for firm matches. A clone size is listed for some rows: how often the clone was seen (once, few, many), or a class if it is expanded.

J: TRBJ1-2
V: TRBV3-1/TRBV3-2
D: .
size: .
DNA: TGTGCCAGCAGCCAAGTAAATCCGGGACGCCCTGGCTACACCTTC
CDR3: CASSQVNPGRPGYTF

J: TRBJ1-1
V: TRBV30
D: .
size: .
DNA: TGTGCCTGGAGTGTTAACATAGAGAACACTGAAGCTTTCTTT
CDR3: CAWSVNIENTEAFF

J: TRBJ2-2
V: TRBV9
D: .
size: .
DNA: TGTGCCAGCAGCGTCACAGCGGTCAACACCGGGGAGCTGTTTTTT
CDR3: CASSVTAVNTGELFF

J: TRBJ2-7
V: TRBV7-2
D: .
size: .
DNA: TGTGCCAGCAGCTTAAGGACAGCCTACGAGCAGTACTTC
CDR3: CASSLRTAYEQYF

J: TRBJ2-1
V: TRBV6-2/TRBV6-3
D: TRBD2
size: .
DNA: TGTGCCAGCAGTTACTTGGCTAGCGGGAACAATGAGCAGTTCTTC
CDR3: CASSYLASGNNEQFF

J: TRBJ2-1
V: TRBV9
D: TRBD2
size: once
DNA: TGTGCCAGCAGCGTAGGGAGCGGGAGGGACCACAATGAGCAGTTCTTC
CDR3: CASSVGSGRDHNEQFF

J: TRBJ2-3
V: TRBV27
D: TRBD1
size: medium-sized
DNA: TGTGCCAGCGCAACCGGGACAGGGACAAATACGCAGTATTTT
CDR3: CASATGTGTNTQYF

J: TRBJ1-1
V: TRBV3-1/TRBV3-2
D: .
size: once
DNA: TGTGCCAGCAGCCAAGCTATGAGGGGGGGCGGCACTGAAGCTTTCTTT
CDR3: CASSQAMRGGGTEAFF

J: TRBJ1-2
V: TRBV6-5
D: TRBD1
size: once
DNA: TGTGCCAGCCGAGACAGGGTAGGAGGCTACACCTTC
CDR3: CASRDRVGGYTF

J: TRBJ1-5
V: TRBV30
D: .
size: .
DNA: TGTGCCTGGAAAGGGGATTATAGCAATCAGCCCCAGCATTTT
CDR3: CAWKGDYSNQPQHF

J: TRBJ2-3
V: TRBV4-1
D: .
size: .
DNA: TGCGCCAGCAGCCAAGCACTCCGTACAGATACGCAGTATTTT
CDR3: CASSQALRTDTQYF

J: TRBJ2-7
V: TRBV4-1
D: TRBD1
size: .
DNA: TGCGCCAGCAGCCAGGACAGGGAACTTAACGAGCAGTACTTC
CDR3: CASSQDRELNEQYF

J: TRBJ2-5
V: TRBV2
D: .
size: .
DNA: TGTGCCAGCAGTCCGACAGGCCCGAGGTCAGAGACCCAGTACTTC
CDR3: CASSPTGPRSETQYF

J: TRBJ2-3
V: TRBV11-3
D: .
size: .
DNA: TGTGCCAGCAGCTTAGATTCCGGGGGGCCGGGGTATTTT
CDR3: CASSLDSGGPGYF

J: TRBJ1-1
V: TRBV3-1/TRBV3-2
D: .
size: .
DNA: TGTGCCAGCAGCCAAGGGTCGGAGGCGACTGAAGCTTTCTTT
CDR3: CASSQGSEATEAFF

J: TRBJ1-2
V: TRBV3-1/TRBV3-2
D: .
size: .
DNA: TGTGCCAGCAGCCAAGGGAACTATGGCTACACCTTC
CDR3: CASSQGNYGYTF

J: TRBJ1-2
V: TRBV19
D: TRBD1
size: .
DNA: TGTGCCAGTAGTAGACAGGGGAGTTCCTTTGGCTACACCTTC
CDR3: CASSRQGSSFGYTF

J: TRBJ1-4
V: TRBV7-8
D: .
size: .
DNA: TGTGCCAGCAGCCTGTCTGAGGGCGCAAAACTGTTTTTT
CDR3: CASSLSEGAKLFF

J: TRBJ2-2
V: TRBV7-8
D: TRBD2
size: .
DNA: TGTGCCAGCAGGCGTACCGGGACTAGGACCGGGGAGCTGTTTTTT
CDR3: CASRRTGTRTGELFF

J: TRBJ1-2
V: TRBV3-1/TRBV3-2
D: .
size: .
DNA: TGTGCCAGCAGCCAAGATAGGTCCGGGGGCTACACCTTC
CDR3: CASSQDRSGGYTF

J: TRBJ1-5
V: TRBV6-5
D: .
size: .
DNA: TGTGCCAGCAGCGAGAGTCCGGGGGGCAATCAGCCCCAGCATTTT
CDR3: CASSESPGGNQPQHF

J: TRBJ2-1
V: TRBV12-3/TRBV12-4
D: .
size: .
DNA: TGTGCCAGCAGTCTACCCAGGAGGAATGAGCAGTTCTTC
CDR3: CASSLPRRNEQFF

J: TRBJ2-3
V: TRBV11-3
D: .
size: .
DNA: TGTGCCAGCAGCCCTCAGGGTTTCGCAGATACGCAGTATTTT
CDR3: CASSPQGFADTQYF

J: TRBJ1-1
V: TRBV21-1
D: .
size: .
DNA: TGTGCCAGCAGTAACCCCCCGGGACCGAGAAATAGTGCTTTCTTT
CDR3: CASSNPPGPRNSAFF

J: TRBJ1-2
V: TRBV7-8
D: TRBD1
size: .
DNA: TGTGCCAGCAGCTCGGGACAGACCTATGGCTACACCTTC
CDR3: CASSSGQTYGYTF

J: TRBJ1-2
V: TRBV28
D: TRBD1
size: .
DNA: TGTGCCAGCAGTGCCCCTTCCGGGACAGTTCTGCGTGGCTACACCTTC
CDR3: CASSAPSGTVLRGYTF

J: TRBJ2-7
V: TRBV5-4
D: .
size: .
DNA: TGTGCCAGCAGTTTCAGGGGATCCGAGCAGTACTTC
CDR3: CASSFRGSEQYF

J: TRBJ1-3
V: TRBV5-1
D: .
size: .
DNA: TGCGCCAGCAGCACCGACGGTCCTGGGGCGGGAGGAAACACCATATATTTT
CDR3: CASSTDGPGAGGNTIYF

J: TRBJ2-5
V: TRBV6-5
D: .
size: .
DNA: TGTGCCAGCAGCGTGGGACGGGGGGAGACCCAGTACTTC
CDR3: CASSVGRGETQYF